Listed below are T cell receptor beta chains from one sample, sequenced in a study of blood T cells in healthy people across ages. TCRdb redid the calling of the 5' RACE reads with MiXCR, one entry per CDR3 protein. The sample gives more than 900,000 distinct CDR3 sequences, around 29% of which show up once; 10% is in the top ten. This same sample was also taken into another study, of T cells of mothers and their children.

The sample taken for sequencing was blood. These receptor sequences come from a middle-aged woman in good health. The CDR3 runs from the conserved cysteine through the conserved F or W. The D gene is left open where the match is weak. Clone size appears in some rows only: once, few, many, or a class for an expanded clone.

abundance: .; v_gene: TRBV7-9; d_gene: .; j_gene: TRBJ2-7; CDR3nt: TGTGCCAGCAGCTTAGGGGGCGCAGGGACGACCTACGAGCAGTACTTC; CDR3aa: CASSLGGAGTTYEQYF
abundance: few; v_gene: TRBV14; d_gene: .; j_gene: TRBJ2-5; CDR3nt: TGTGCCAGCAGCCAAGCTCAGACAGTACAAGAGACCCAGTACTTC; CDR3aa: CASSQAQTVQETQYF
abundance: few; v_gene: TRBV5-1; d_gene: .; j_gene: TRBJ1-5; CDR3nt: TGCGCCAGCAGCACAACGACAGGAGCGAATCAGCCCCAGCATTTT; CDR3aa: CASSTTTGANQPQHF
abundance: once; v_gene: TRBV28; d_gene: .; j_gene: TRBJ2-5; CDR3nt: TGTGCCAGCAGTTTATACTCGGTTTGGGCTTGGGAGCAGTACTTC; CDR3aa: CASSLYSVWAWEQYF
abundance: many; v_gene: TRBV5-1; d_gene: TRBD2; j_gene: TRBJ2-1; CDR3nt: TGTGCCAGCAGCCGGGGGGGGAGCTACAATGAGCAGTTCTTC; CDR3aa: CASSRGGSYNEQFF
abundance: .; v_gene: TRBV7-2; d_gene: .; j_gene: TRBJ2-4; CDR3nt: TGTGCCAGCAGCCCAGGGATCTACAATGAACAGTACTTC; CDR3aa: CASSPGIYNEQYF
abundance: .; v_gene: TRBV20-1; d_gene: .; j_gene: TRBJ1-1; CDR3nt: TGCAGTGCTATGGACAGTCGGATGAACACTGAAGCTTTCTTT; CDR3aa: CSAMDSRMNTEAFF
abundance: few; v_gene: TRBV7-9; d_gene: TRBD1; j_gene: TRBJ1-2; CDR3nt: TGTGCCAGCAGCACCGCAGGGGGGTACTATGGCTACACCTTC; CDR3aa: CASSTAGGYYGYTF
abundance: .; v_gene: TRBV28; d_gene: TRBD1; j_gene: TRBJ1-1; CDR3nt: TGTGCCAGCAGACCCCTCAGGGGGCTGGGGACTGAAGCTTTCTTT; CDR3aa: CASRPLRGLGTEAFF
abundance: .; v_gene: TRBV12-3/TRBV12-4; d_gene: TRBD1; j_gene: TRBJ2-6; CDR3nt: TGTGCCAGCAGTCCTTTACCGGGACAGGCCATCTCTGGGGCCAACGTCCTGACTTTC; CDR3aa: CASSPLPGQAISGANVLTF
abundance: .; v_gene: TRBV20-1; d_gene: TRBD1; j_gene: TRBJ1-1; CDR3nt: TGCAGTTCAGGGGGTCTGCTTGCCCCACGGGGCGAGATGAACACTGAAGCTTTCTTT; CDR3aa: CSSGGLLAPRGEMNTEAFF
abundance: .; v_gene: TRBV7-6; d_gene: .; j_gene: TRBJ2-1; CDR3nt: TGTGCCAGCAGCCCCCCCTTGGGGCCCAATGAGCAGTTCTTC; CDR3aa: CASSPPLGPNEQFF
abundance: .; v_gene: TRBV30; d_gene: .; j_gene: TRBJ1-2; CDR3nt: TGTGCCTGGAGGGGTCAACGGGTCCGGGCCTATGGCTACACCTTC; CDR3aa: CAWRGQRVRAYGYTF
abundance: .; v_gene: TRBV4-3; d_gene: TRBD1; j_gene: TRBJ1-1; CDR3nt: TGCGCCAGCAGCCAAGGGACAGGGGCCCCTGAAGCTTTCTTT; CDR3aa: CASSQGTGAPEAFF
abundance: many; v_gene: TRBV28; d_gene: .; j_gene: TRBJ2-7; CDR3nt: TGTGCCAGCAGTTCGCACAGAACCTACGAGCAGTACTTC; CDR3aa: CASSSHRTYEQYF
abundance: .; v_gene: TRBV20-1; d_gene: .; j_gene: TRBJ2-5; CDR3nt: TGCAGTGCTAGTAAACGGGGGAGCGTACAAGAGACCCAGTACTTC; CDR3aa: CSASKRGSVQETQYF
abundance: .; v_gene: TRBV5-5; d_gene: .; j_gene: TRBJ1-1; CDR3nt: TGTGCCAGCAGCCCGGAGAGCACTGAAGCTTTCTTT; CDR3aa: CASSPESTEAFF
abundance: many; v_gene: TRBV12-5; d_gene: TRBD1; j_gene: TRBJ2-1; CDR3nt: TGTGCTAGTGGTTTGGTTCTGGGACAGGGGGTGGGCGATGAGCAGTTCTTC; CDR3aa: CASGLVLGQGVGDEQFF
abundance: many; v_gene: TRBV7-2; d_gene: TRBD1; j_gene: TRBJ1-2; CDR3nt: TGTGCCAGCAGCTTAGAGGTTTGGGTTCAGGGGGATGGCTACACCTTC; CDR3aa: CASSLEVWVQGDGYTF
abundance: .; v_gene: TRBV5-1; d_gene: TRBD2; j_gene: TRBJ2-7; CDR3nt: TGCGCCAGCAGCTTGGGTAGCGGGAAAGACGAGCAGTACTTC; CDR3aa: CASSLGSGKDEQYF
abundance: .; v_gene: TRBV27; d_gene: TRBD2; j_gene: TRBJ2-1; CDR3nt: TGTGCCAGCAGTTTTTCTAGCGGGGGGCCCAGGTTCTTC; CDR3aa: CASSFSSGGPRFF
abundance: many; v_gene: TRBV4-2; d_gene: .; j_gene: TRBJ2-5; CDR3nt: TGTGCCAGCAGCCAGAGAAGGGTAACAGGGGAGACCCAGTACTTC; CDR3aa: CASSQRRVTGETQYF
abundance: .; v_gene: TRBV6-5; d_gene: .; j_gene: TRBJ1-5; CDR3nt: TGTGCCAGCAGCCCCGGGGACACTGTAGGGCCCCAGCATTTT; CDR3aa: CASSPGDTVGPQHF
abundance: few; v_gene: TRBV18; d_gene: .; j_gene: TRBJ1-2; CDR3nt: TGTGCCAGCTCACCAGAGGACAGCGGTGGCTACACCTTC; CDR3aa: CASSPEDSGGYTF
abundance: .; v_gene: TRBV12-3/TRBV12-4; d_gene: .; j_gene: TRBJ1-5; CDR3nt: TGTGCCAGCAGTTTGGAGGGACGCAATCAGCCCCAGCATTTT; CDR3aa: CASSLEGRNQPQHF
abundance: .; v_gene: TRBV6-6; d_gene: .; j_gene: TRBJ1-4; CDR3nt: TGTGCCAGCAGTCGCCCGACAGATGAAAAACTGTTTTTT; CDR3aa: CASSRPTDEKLFF
abundance: many; v_gene: TRBV20-1; d_gene: TRBD2; j_gene: TRBJ2-5; CDR3nt: TGCAGTGCTATCCAACTAGCGGGGGGGCGAGAGACCCAGTACTTC; CDR3aa: CSAIQLAGGRETQYF
abundance: .; v_gene: TRBV3-1; d_gene: TRBD2; j_gene: TRBJ2-7; CDR3nt: TGTGCCAGCAGCCGTGGGTCTAGCGGGTCAAACTACGAGCAGTACTTC; CDR3aa: CASSRGSSGSNYEQYF
abundance: .; v_gene: TRBV19; d_gene: TRBD1; j_gene: TRBJ2-3; CDR3nt: TGTGCCAGTAATCAGGGGGCCACAGATACGCAGTATTTT; CDR3aa: CASNQGATDTQYF
abundance: few; v_gene: TRBV7-9; d_gene: TRBD1; j_gene: TRBJ2-7; CDR3nt: TGTGCCAGCAGCTCGGGACAGACGGGGGAGCAGTACTTC; CDR3aa: CASSSGQTGEQYF
abundance: .; v_gene: TRBV28; d_gene: TRBD1; j_gene: TRBJ1-4; CDR3nt: TGTGCCAGCAGTTTTACAGGGGTTGGAACTAATGAAAAACTGTTTTTT; CDR3aa: CASSFTGVGTNEKLFF
abundance: .; v_gene: TRBV18; d_gene: .; j_gene: TRBJ2-5; CDR3nt: TGTGCCAGCGCCCAGACAGTCCAAGAGACCCAGTACTTC; CDR3aa: CASAQTVQETQYF
abundance: many; v_gene: TRBV4-3; d_gene: TRBD2; j_gene: TRBJ2-3; CDR3nt: TGCGCCAGCAGCCAAGATGGGGTAGCGGGGACCTCTACAAGCACAGATACGCAGTATTTT; CDR3aa: CASSQDGVAGTSTSTDTQYF
abundance: .; v_gene: TRBV7-9; d_gene: .; j_gene: TRBJ2-5; CDR3nt: TGTGCCAGCAGCCAAACCTCAGGGTTCGAGACCCAGTACTTC; CDR3aa: CASSQTSGFETQYF
abundance: .; v_gene: TRBV9; d_gene: .; j_gene: TRBJ1-2; CDR3nt: TGTGCCAGCAGCGTAGAAGAACGGGGTATAGGCGGCTACACCTTC; CDR3aa: CASSVEERGIGGYTF
abundance: few; v_gene: TRBV5-6; d_gene: .; j_gene: TRBJ2-7; CDR3nt: TGTGCCAGCAGCTTGTGGGGGGCGGCGTACGAGCAGTACTTC; CDR3aa: CASSLWGAAYEQYF
abundance: many; v_gene: TRBV5-4; d_gene: TRBD2; j_gene: TRBJ2-7; CDR3nt: TGTGCCAGCAGCTCAGGTGGCTTAGCGGGGGGGCCACGCCCCTACGAGCAGTACTTC; CDR3aa: CASSSGGLAGGPRPYEQYF
abundance: few; v_gene: TRBV20-1; d_gene: TRBD1; j_gene: TRBJ2-3; CDR3nt: TGCAGTGCCCGACCAGGGGGTACGGGCACAGATACGCAGTATTTT; CDR3aa: CSARPGGTGTDTQYF
abundance: .; v_gene: TRBV24-1; d_gene: TRBD2; j_gene: TRBJ2-3; CDR3nt: TGTGCCACCAGTGATTTGGCTAGCGGGGGTACGCAGTATTTT; CDR3aa: CATSDLASGGTQYF
abundance: few; v_gene: TRBV28; d_gene: .; j_gene: TRBJ2-7; CDR3nt: TGTACCAGCATGAGGTGGGGGCAGCTTTCCTACGAGCAGTACTTC; CDR3aa: CTSMRWGQLSYEQYF
abundance: many; v_gene: TRBV7-6; d_gene: .; j_gene: TRBJ2-5; CDR3nt: TGTGCCAGCAGCTTAGGGTGGGGAGTGGAGACCCAGTACTTC; CDR3aa: CASSLGWGVETQYF
abundance: few; v_gene: TRBV5-1; d_gene: TRBD2; j_gene: TRBJ2-3; CDR3nt: TGCGCCAGCAGCTTGACTAGCGGGGGGGGCCATCCCACAGATACGCAGTATTTT; CDR3aa: CASSLTSGGGHPTDTQYF
abundance: few; v_gene: TRBV20-1; d_gene: .; j_gene: TRBJ2-3; CDR3nt: TGCAGTGCCTTGAGAGGACAAATCAGCACAGATACGCAGTATTTT; CDR3aa: CSALRGQISTDTQYF
abundance: .; v_gene: TRBV7-9; d_gene: .; j_gene: TRBJ2-1; CDR3nt: TGTGCCAGCATTCTAGGGGCGTTGTCCTCCTACAATGAGCAGTTCTTC; CDR3aa: CASILGALSSYNEQFF
abundance: .; v_gene: TRBV24-1; d_gene: .; j_gene: TRBJ2-2; CDR3nt: TGTGCCACCAGGGCGAACACCGGGGAGCTGTTTTTT; CDR3aa: CATRANTGELFF
abundance: .; v_gene: TRBV11-2; d_gene: .; j_gene: TRBJ2-5; CDR3nt: TGTGCCAGCAGCTTAGACGCTAGGGGTGGTGAGACCCAGTACTTC; CDR3aa: CASSLDARGGETQYF